Each of the 25 T cell receptor beta chains below was sequenced from the same sample in a study of identical twins. MiXCR was run by TCRdb on the 5' RACE reads, yielding one entry per CDR3 protein. The sample shows some 320,000 distinct CDR3 sequences, over 9% of them seen only once. This sample was also put to use in a study of yellow fever vaccine responses in identical twins.

Sequenced sample: CD8+ T cells sorted from blood. These receptor sequences come from a woman in her late teens or twenties in good health.

This clonotype was seen a single time. The chain carries TRBV28 and TRBJ2-1, with D possibly TRBD2 on 5 matching bases. V was clipped by 11 bases and J by 2 bases, with 16 bases between them. The germline V gene encodes CDR1 MDHEN and CDR2 SYDVKM. The CDR3 totals 14 residues. CDR3 DNA sequence: TGTGCCGCCCAACCGGGGTCAACCTACAATGAGCAGTTCTTC. Its translation: CAAQPGSTYNEQFF.

This clonotype was recorded a few times. The chain employs TRBV11-2 and TRBJ2-7; 8 bases agree with TRBD2. Germline V lookup: CDR1 SGHAT, CDR2 FQNNGV. This CDR3 is built from 17 residues. V shed 4 bases, J shed 4 bases, and the junction held 15 bases outside the gene matches. The CDR3 protein is CASSSPGGAGVEYEQYF. The CDR3 DNA reads TGTGCCAGCAGCTCGCCTGGGGGAGCGGGAGTGGAATACGAGCAGTACTTC.

This clonotype has just a few counts. The chain recombines TRBV20-1 with TRBJ2-1, with no clear D. The V and J ends lost 3 bases and 0 bases respectively, with 18 bases between them. Germline V gene lookup returns CDR1 DFQATT and CDR2 SNEGSKA (reference sequence). This CDR3 comprises 17 residues. The chain's CDR3 is CSARRFPTPSSYNEQFF. CDR3 DNA sequence: TGCAGTGCTAGGAGGTTCCCGACCCCGAGCTCCTACAATGAGCAGTTCTTC.

This clonotype was seen a few times. The chain joins TRBV4-1 to TRBJ2-5; D possibly corresponds to TRBD2 (6 bases). Trimming removed 4 bases at V and 4 bases at J, with 16 bases between. The germline gives CDR1 MGHRA, CDR2 YSYEKL. The CDR3 loop spans 15 amino acids. The DNA of the CDR3 is TGCGCCAGCAGCCCGACCGGGACCGGGGGAGAGACCCAGTACTTC. This codes for CASSPTGTGGETQYF.

This clonotype was picked up many times. V and J are TRBV5-5 and TRBJ2-3, with 13 bases fitting TRBD2. Germline V gives CDR1 SGHKS, CDR2 YYEKEE (reference sequence). The CDR3 is made up of 15 amino acids. J gave up 6 bases and V 1 base, and 2 bases lay outside the gene matches. CDR3 nucleotides: TGTGCCAGCAGCTTGCTACTAGCGGGAGGGGATACGCAGTATTTT. It specifies CASSLLLAGGDTQYF.

V gene TRBV5-1 combines with J gene TRBJ2-2; TRBD2 agrees at 8 bases. Germline-derived CDR1 and CDR2 are SGHRS and YFSETQ. The CDR3 length is 16 residues. V dropped 2 bases and J dropped 0; count of bases not matched to a gene: 3. DNA of the CDR3: TGCGCCAGCAGCTTCTTAGCGGGAACGAACACCGGGGAGCTGTTTTTT. It is translated as CASSFLAGTNTGELFF. Combining the CDR3 with reference TRBV5-1 and TRBJ2-2 gives the whole variable domain KAGVTQTPRYLIKTRGQQVTLSCSPISGHRSVSWYQQTPGQGLQFLFEYFSETQRNKGNFPGRFSGRQFSNSRSEMNVSTLELGDSALYLCASSFLAGTNTGELFFGEGSRLTVL.

This clonotype was detected only a few times. The CDR3 sequence: CAISEENYNEQFF. CDR3 nucleotide sequence: TGTGCCATCAGTGAGGAAAATTACAATGAGCAGTTCTTC. V usage is TRBV10-3 and J usage is TRBJ2-1; D unresolved. The V end lost 2 bases, the J end lost 4 bases, and 6 bases lay between the germline ends. This CDR3 contains 13 residues. Germline loops: CDR1 ENHRY, CDR2 SYGVKD.

This clonotype was detected a few times. The J gene is TRBJ2-7, the V gene TRBV15; tentative D call: TRBD2 (5 bases). The CDR3 length is 16 residues. From germline, CDR1 is LNHNV and CDR2 YYDKDF (reference sequence). V lost 0 bases and J 6 bases, leaving 18 bases between the germline ends. CDR3 DNA sequence: TGTGCCACCAGCAGAGATAGTGGGGTCCGGGATGCCGAGCAGTACTTC. Translated, it gives CATSRDSGVRDAEQYF. Complete variable domain (other parts from reference TRBV15 and TRBJ2-7): DAMVIQNPRYQVTQFGKPVTLSCSQTLNHNVMYWYQQKSSQAPKLLFHYYDKDFNNEADTPDNFQSRRPNTSFCFLDIRSPGLGDTAMYLCATSRDSGVRDAEQYFGPGTRLTVT.

This clonotype was detected a few times. The chain couples TRBV7-8 to TRBJ2-5; TRBD1 agrees at 8 bases. The germline CDR1 and CDR2 sequences are SGHVS and FQNEAQ. This CDR3 has 14 residues. Germline trimming cut 1 base from V and 4 bases from J; bases unmatched to any gene: 2. The CDR3 DNA is TGTGCCAGCAGCTTAGATACAGGGGGAGAGACCCAGTACTTC. Its translation is CASSLDTGGETQYF.

A few counts support this clonotype. V is TRBV13 and J is TRBJ1-1; D is unresolved. The CDR3 loop spans 15 amino acids. The germline CDR1 and CDR2 sequences are PRHDT and FYEKMQ (reference sequence). Trimming removed 1 base from V and 0 bases from J, with 9 bases in between. The CDR3 sequence is CASSLVAAMNTEAFF. The CDR3 DNA is TGTGCCAGCAGCTTAGTGGCAGCAATGAACACTGAAGCTTTCTTT.

This clonotype was counted only a few times. This sequence joins TRBV5-6 and TRBJ2-1; D unclear. This CDR3 has 12 residues. Germline-derived CDR1 and CDR2 are SGHDT and YYEEEE. Trimming took off 2 bases at V and 5 bases at J, with 5 bases between the two ends. CDR3 DNA sequence: TGTGCCAGCAGCTTTCTCCACAATGAGCAGTTCTTC. Translating gives CASSFLHNEQFF.

This clonotype has more than one count but fewer than ten. This sequence joins TRBV12-3 or TRBV12-4 and TRBJ2-2; D gene ambiguous. Trimming removed 6 bases from V and 4 bases from J, with 9 bases in between. The CDR3 covers 13 residues. The CDR3 spells CASSPPPTGELFF. Written as DNA, the CDR3 is TGTGCCAGCAGCCCCCCCCCCACCGGGGAGCTGTTTTTT.

The chain couples TRBV9 to TRBJ2-1; D may be TRBD1 or TRBD2 (5 bases each). Trimming stripped 2 bases from V and 0 bases from J, with 9 bases between. This CDR3 region has 15 residues. From germline, CDR1 is SGDLS and CDR2 YYNGEE. DNA for the CDR3: TGTGCCAGCAGCGTTGGGGGAGACTCCTACAATGAGCAGTTCTTC. Translation gives CASSVGGDSYNEQFF.

This clonotype turned up a few times. V and J are TRBV9 and TRBJ2-3; D perhaps matches TRBD1 (5 bases). The CDR3 runs to 14 residues. In germline, CDR1 is SGDLS, CDR2 YYNGEE. Trimming cost V 0 bases and J 6 bases, with 11 bases left between them. The CDR3 loop is CASSVDGAHDTQYF. The CDR3 DNA sequence: TGTGCCAGCAGCGTAGATGGGGCGCACGATACGCAGTATTTT.

This clonotype was counted ten times or more. V usage is TRBV19 and J usage is TRBJ1-2; TRBD1 aligns across 10 bases. This CDR3 has 13 residues. Looked up from germline, CDR1 is LNHDA and CDR2 is SQIVND (reference sequence). The junction had 4 bases not matched to a gene; V was cut back by 5 bases and J by 7 bases. CDR3 residues: CASSPGQGSGYTF. CDR3 in DNA: TGTGCCAGTAGTCCGGGACAGGGGAGTGGCTACACCTTC. Looking up the rest from reference TRBV19 and TRBJ1-2 gives the full variable domain: DGGITQSPKYLFRKEGQNVTLSCEQNLNHDAMYWYRQDPGQGLRLIYYSQIVNDFQKGDIAEGYSVSREKKESFPLTVTSAQKNPTAFYLCASSPGQGSGYTFGSGTRLTVV.

This chain connects TRBV9 to TRBJ2-1, with 8 positions matching TRBD2. The germline CDR1 and CDR2 sequences are SGDLS and YYNGEE. Unmatched junction bases numbered 5, after V lost 0 bases and J lost 6 bases. The CDR3 has 15 amino acids. Here the CDR3 DNA reads TGTGCCAGCAGCGTAGTGTCTAGCGGGCTCAATGAGCAGTTCTTC. Protein sequence: CASSVVSSGLNEQFF.

This chain uses TRBV28 with TRBJ2-7; tentative D call: TRBD2 (5 bases). This CDR3 has 15 residues. The V and J ends lost 1 base and 2 bases respectively, with 12 bases between them. Germline V lookup: CDR1 MDHEN, CDR2 SYDVKM. DNA for the CDR3: TGTGCCAGCAGTTTATCGGCTAGCCCGCCCTACGAGCAGTACTTC. Translated: CASSLSASPPYEQYF. The complete variable domain, with remaining parts taken from reference TRBV28 and TRBJ2-7, reads DVKVTQSSRYLVKRTGEKVFLECVQDMDHENMFWYRQDPGLGLRLIYFSYDVKMKEKGDIPEGYSVSREKKERFSLILESASTNQTSMYLCASSLSASPPYEQYFGPGTRLTVT.

The sample holds a few counts of this clonotype. J is TRBJ2-2 and V is TRBV29-1; tentative D call: TRBD1 (6 bases). The ends were cut back, 7 bases at V and 0 bases at J, with 18 bases in the middle. In germline, CDR1 is SQVTM, CDR2 ANQGSEA. The CDR3 is made up of 16 amino acids. This CDR3 reads CSALRDTFANTGELFF. CDR3 nucleotides: TGCAGCGCCCTCCGGGACACCTTCGCGAACACCGGGGAGCTGTTTTTT.

At least ten counts were recorded for this clonotype. The chain carries TRBV29-1 and TRBJ2-1, with 7 bases that match TRBD2. V shed 5 bases, J shed 0 bases, and the junction held 10 bases outside the gene matches. The germline gives CDR1 SQVTM, CDR2 ANQGSEA. The CDR3 consists of 16 residues. The CDR3 DNA reads as TGCAGCGTTCTCGGGGAGGGCCCGAGCTCCTACAATGAGCAGTTCTTC. Translated: CSVLGEGPSSYNEQFF.

This clonotype was seen at least ten times. The chain employs TRBV12-3 or TRBV12-4 and TRBJ2-1; perhaps TRBD1 as D (5 bases). The CDR3 is 13 residues long. With 3 bases removed from V and 5 bases from J, the gap between germline ends came to 8 bases. Written as DNA, the CDR3 is TGTGCCAGCAGTTTTGTACAGGACAATGAGCAGTTCTTC. This sequence encodes CASSFVQDNEQFF.

For this clonotype: Given a much more abundant clone one base away, this may be a read error. The chain employs TRBV3-1 and TRBJ2-7, with D perhaps matching TRBD2 (6 bases). Trimming left V 0 bases short and J 0 bases short, with 12 bases between. Per germline, CDR1 LGHDT and CDR2 YNNKEL (reference sequence). This CDR3 region has 16 residues. Here the CDR3 DNA reads TGTGCCAGCAGCCAAGATCGTCTTAGCGGCTCCTACGAGCAGTACTTC. It codes for CASSQDRLSGSYEQYF.

This clonotype was detected a few times. The chain is built from TRBV28 and TRBJ2-7; D perhaps matches TRBD1 (7 bases). The CDR3 loop spans 14 amino acids. Germline lookup yields CDR1 MDHEN and CDR2 SYDVKM. V lost 3 bases and J lost 7, with 16 bases in between. The CDR3 sequence: CASSFDFRGAEQYV. The CDR3 region has the DNA TGTGCCAGCAGTTTTGACTTCAGGGGGGCTGAGCAGTACGTC.

The rearrangement uses TRBV7-7 and TRBJ2-1; 12 bases are a match to TRBD2. Unmatched junction bases numbered 7, after V lost 7 bases and J lost 9 bases. Germline CDR1 and CDR2: SSHAT and FNYEAQ (reference sequence). This CDR3 has 14 amino acids. CDR3 nucleotides: TGTGCCAGCACCCCCCTAGCGGGAGGGCTTGAGCAGTTCTTC. Translated, it gives CASTPLAGGLEQFF. The whole variable domain, remainder taken from reference TRBV7-7 and TRBJ2-1, is GAGVSQSPRYKVTKRGQDVTLRCDPISSHATLYWYQQALGQGPEFLTYFNYEAQPDKSGLPSDRFSAERPEGSISTLTIQRTEQRDSAMYRCASTPLAGGLEQFFGPGTRLTVL.

The chain couples TRBV28 to TRBJ1-2, with TRBD1 identical over 8 bases. Germline values: CDR1 MDHEN, CDR2 SYDVKM. The V gene end was trimmed by 5 bases and the J gene end by 7 bases; junction bases not matched to a gene: 9. The CDR3 runs to 14 residues. The DNA of the CDR3 is TGTGCCAGCAGTCCTATACTACAGGGGGGTGGCTACACCTTC. Its protein product is CASSPILQGGGYTF.

This clonotype has only a few counts. The chain combines TRBV28 with TRBJ2-2; 7 nucleotides agree with TRBD2. CDR1 and CDR2 from the germline V gene are MDHEN and SYDVKM. This CDR3 contains 16 residues. V trimming: 7 bases; J trimming: 3 bases; junction bases outside the gene matches: 11. The CDR3 spells CASTPPPAGYTGELFF. The CDR3 coding sequence is TGTGCCAGCACCCCACCCCCAGCGGGATACACCGGGGAGCTGTTTTTT.